One and the same sample provided the 25 T cell receptor beta chains below, sequenced in a study of blood T cell repertoires in COVID-19. Assay: immunoSEQ multiplex PCR; the TCRdb copy retains only in-frame clones and omits some. This table has a few hundred thousand clones, about nine tenths appearing once. Sequencing input: PBMCs or T cells enriched from blood (not recorded which). Receptors originate from a woman aged 40 to 50 who had been exposed to COVID-19.

The chain carries TRBV27 and TRBJ1-5; 9 nucleotides agree with TRBD1. The CDR3 spans 15 residues. Looked up from germline, CDR1 is MNHEY and CDR2 is SMNVEV (reference sequence). V shed 5 bases, J shed 4 bases, and the junction held 6 bases outside the gene matches. DNA of the CDR3: TGTGCCAGCAGTCCGACACAGGGGGCAAATCAGCCCCAGCATTTT. It translates to CASSPTQGANQPQHF.

The J gene is TRBJ2-5, the V gene TRBV7-9; 8 nucleotides agree with TRBD2. The CDR3 is made up of 16 amino acids. After removal of 5 bases from V and 1 base from J, the junction contained 9 bases not matched to a gene. Germline lookup yields CDR1 SEHNR and CDR2 FQNEAQ (reference sequence). CDR3 sequence reads: CASSPTSAGGQETQYF. CDR3 DNA: TGTGCCAGCAGCCCGACTAGCGCTGGGGGCCAAGAGACCCAGTACTTC.

The V and J genes are TRBV7-6 and TRBJ1-1; TRBD1 aligns across 10 bases. This CDR3 spans 15 amino acids. Germline loops: CDR1 SGHVS, CDR2 FNYEAQ. With 5 bases clipped from V and 1 base from J, the junction kept 4 bases outside the gene matches. Written as DNA, the CDR3 is TGTGCCAGCAGCCCCCGGACAGGGGGGAACACTGAAGCTTTCTTT. It codes for CASSPRTGGNTEAFF.

The gene calls are TRBV19 and TRBJ1-5; TRBD1 matches 8 bases. With V trimmed by 6 bases and J by 1 base, 8 bases remained unmatched. Germline V gene lookup returns CDR1 LNHDA and CDR2 SQIVND (reference sequence). The CDR3 consists of 16 residues. CDR3 sequence (DNA): TGTGCCAGTAGAAATAAAGGACAGGGAAGCAATCAGCCCCAGCATTTT. Encoded protein: CASRNKGQGSNQPQHF.

Only one count was recorded for this clone. The chain uses TRBV9 and TRBJ1-1; 7 nucleotides line up with TRBD1. CDR1 is SGDLS and CDR2 is YYNGEE in the germline V gene. Germline trimming cut 0 bases from V and 3 bases from J; bases unmatched to any gene: 2. The CDR3 is 14 residues long. CDR3 nucleotides: TGTGCCAGCAGCGTAGAGGGGGCGCACACTGAAGCTTTCTTT. Translated, it gives CASSVEGAHTEAFF.

The chain carries TRBV3-1 (or the pseudogene TRBV3-2) and TRBJ2-7; 9 positions agree with TRBD1. V shed 5 bases, J shed 1 base, and the junction held 3 bases outside the gene matches. CDR1 is LGHDT, CDR2 YNNKEL, per germline (reference sequence). The CDR3 runs to 14 residues. CDR3 residues: CASSFGQGSYEQYF. CDR3 sequence (DNA): TGTGCCAGCAGCTTCGGACAGGGGTCCTACGAGCAGTACTTC.

The gene calls are TRBV28 and TRBJ2-7; 8 bases align to TRBD2. The V segment lost 2 bases and the J segment 4 bases; nucleotides outside the gene matches: 4. Germline CDR1 and CDR2: MDHEN and SYDVKM. This CDR3 is built from 14 residues. Written as DNA, the CDR3 is TGTGCCAGCAGTTTAGGCGGGGGGAGATACGAGCAGTACTTC. This translates into CASSLGGGRYEQYF.

The genes are TRBV27 and TRBJ1-6; TRBD1 might be the D (6 bases). Looked up from germline, CDR1 is MNHEY and CDR2 is SMNVEV (reference sequence). V was clipped by 1 base and J by 2 bases, with 12 bases between them. The CDR3 covers 17 residues. CDR3 protein: CASSLLGGGAYNSPLHF. The CDR3 nucleotides are TGTGCCAGCAGTTTATTGGGAGGGGGGGCCTATAATTCACCCCTCCACTTT.

The chain joins TRBV18 to TRBJ2-7; TRBD1 matches at 9 bases. The V gene end was trimmed by 2 bases and the J gene end by 4 bases; junction bases not matched to a gene: 6. CDR3 size: 15 residues. CDR1 and CDR2 from the germline V gene are KGHSH and LQKENI. CDR3 protein: CASSPSGQGPYEQYF. CDR3 nucleotide sequence: TGTGCCAGCTCACCATCGGGACAGGGACCTTACGAGCAGTACTTC.

This chain links TRBV30 with TRBJ2-5, with D unresolved. V lost 4 bases and J 7 bases, leaving 7 bases between the germline ends. CDR1 is GTSNPN, CDR2 SVGIG, per germline (reference sequence). The CDR3 totals 10 residues. The CDR3 region has the DNA TGTGCCTGGATCGGAGCGACCCAGTACTTC. Residues: CAWIGATQYF. The variable domain in full, completed from reference TRBV30 and TRBJ2-5, reads SQTIHQWPATLVQPVGSPLSLECTVEGTSNPNLYWYRQAAGRGLQLLFYSVGIGQISSEVPQNLSASRPQDRQFILSSKKLLLSDSGFYLCAWIGATQYFGPGTRLLVL.

The chain combines TRBV5-8 with TRBJ2-5; 9 bases are shared with TRBD2. Germline-derived CDR1 and CDR2 are SGHTS and YDEGEE. Trimming cost V 1 base and J 4 bases; bases outside gene matches: 5. This CDR3 is 15 amino acids long. The DNA of the CDR3 is TGTGCCAGCAGCTTGAGTAGCGGGAGAGGAGAGACCCAGTACTTC. Residues: CASSLSSGRGETQYF.

J is TRBJ2-5 and V is TRBV30; 8 bases agree with TRBD1. This CDR3 has 12 amino acids. The V gene end was trimmed by 2 bases and the J gene end by 7 bases; junction bases not matched to a gene: 3. CDR1 and CDR2 (germline): GTSNPN, SVGIG (reference sequence). The CDR3 is CAWSPGGGTQYF. The CDR3 region has the DNA TGTGCCTGGAGTCCAGGGGGCGGGACCCAGTACTTC.

The genes are TRBV11-3 and TRBJ1-3; D unresolved. The germline V gene has CDR1 SGHNT and CDR2 YENEEA. This CDR3 region has 13 residues. Trimming shortened V by 6 bases and J by 0 bases, and 6 bases separated the two germline ends. CDR3 sequence reads: CASRQNSGNTIYF. CDR3 sequence (DNA): TGTGCCAGCAGGCAGAACTCTGGAAACACCATATATTTT.

The chain has TRBV29-1 and TRBJ2-5; D may be TRBD2 (6 bases). Between the trimmed V and J ends, which lost 7 bases and 5 bases, there was a span of 14 bases. This CDR3 comprises 12 residues. Germline V gene lookup returns CDR1 SQVTM and CDR2 ANQGSEA. CDR3 bases: TGCAGCGCCTTTACTAGCCCGGAGACCCAGTACTTC. Its protein product is CSAFTSPETQYF.

This chain joins TRBV30 and TRBJ2-2; 8 bases match TRBD1. Losses at the gene ends were 0 bases for V and 6 bases for J; bases not matched to a gene: 9. Germline assignment: CDR1 GTSNPN and CDR2 SVGIG (reference sequence). The CDR3 spans 16 residues. CDR3 protein: CAWSVTGGFNPGELFF. CDR3 in DNA: TGTGCCTGGAGTGTAACAGGGGGTTTCAACCCCGGGGAGCTGTTTTTT.

V is TRBV6-5 and J is TRBJ1-2; possibly TRBD1 for D (5 bases). This CDR3 is 14 amino acids long. Germline values: CDR1 MNHEY, CDR2 SVGAGI. Trimming shortened V by 8 bases and J by 9 bases, and 22 bases separated the two germline ends. The CDR3 sequence: CASHAPRQGHRYTF. In nucleotides, the CDR3 is TGTGCCAGCCATGCCCCCAGGCAGGGTCATCGCTACACCTTC.

The V gene is TRBV5-1, the J gene TRBJ1-1; D perhaps matches TRBD1 (5 bases). The CDR3 consists of 15 residues. The germline V gene encodes CDR1 SGHRS and CDR2 YFSETQ. V was cut by 0 bases and J by 6 bases, with 15 bases left in between. The CDR3 is CASSLAAGLGPEAFF. The CDR3 nucleotides read TGCGCCAGCAGCTTGGCCGCAGGGCTGGGTCCTGAAGCTTTCTTT.

The CDR3 coding sequence is TGTGCCAGCAGCTTGGCCGGGACAGGGTCCAATTCACCCCTCCACTTT. Translated, it gives CASSLAGTGSNSPLHF. V and J are TRBV5-4 and TRBJ1-6; TRBD1 matches 9 bases. The CDR3 spans 16 residues. Trimming took 0 bases from V and 7 from J; bases not matched to a gene: 5. Germline V gene lookup returns CDR1 SGHNT and CDR2 YYREEE (reference sequence).

V gene TRBV28 combines with J gene TRBJ2-7; 12 bases fit TRBD2. Germline V gene data show CDR1 as MDHEN and CDR2 as SYDVKM. The CDR3 has 16 amino acids. Trimming cost V 5 bases and J 1 base; bases outside gene matches: 6. CDR3 loop: CASSPLAGGLSYEQYF. CDR3 sequence (DNA): TGTGCCAGCAGTCCCCTAGCGGGGGGGCTTTCCTACGAGCAGTACTTC.

The rearrangement links TRBV15 to TRBJ1-2; 7 bases fit TRBD1. The CDR3 spans 15 residues. With V trimmed by 4 bases and J by 3 bases, 8 bases remained unmatched. Germline CDR1 is LNHNV and CDR2 is YYDKDF (reference sequence). CDR3 in amino acids: CATSTNLDRDYGYTF. The CDR3, as DNA: TGTGCCACCAGCACCAATCTCGACAGGGACTATGGCTACACCTTC.

This sequence joins TRBV9 and TRBJ1-2, with 9 bases matching TRBD1. The J segment lost 2 bases and the V segment lost 0 bases, leaving 2 bases of the junction unmatched. Germline V gene data show CDR1 as SGDLS and CDR2 as YYNGEE. CDR3 length equals 15 residues. Here the CDR3 DNA reads TGTGCCAGCAGCGTAGGTGGGACAGGGAACTATGGCTACACCTTC. This codes for CASSVGGTGNYGYTF.

This sequence joins TRBV30 and TRBJ1-2; 10 bases match TRBD1. Germline V gene lookup returns CDR1 GTSNPN and CDR2 SVGIG (reference sequence). The length of the CDR3 is 15 residues. V was pared by 0 bases and J by 8 bases, with 9 bases of the junction left unmatched. The CDR3 bases are TGTGCCTGGAGTGTTATAGCGGGGACAGGGGAAGGCTACACCTTC. Encoded protein: CAWSVIAGTGEGYTF. The variable domain in full, completed from reference TRBV30 and TRBJ1-2, reads SQTIHQWPATLVQPVGSPLSLECTVEGTSNPNLYWYRQAAGRGLQLLFYSVGIGQISSEVPQNLSASRPQDRQFILSSKKLLLSDSGFYLCAWSVIAGTGEGYTFGSGTRLTVV.

This clone was observed a handful of times. The rearrangement uses TRBV10-3 and TRBJ1-1; possibly TRBD1 for D (6 bases). Trimming stripped 4 bases from V and 5 bases from J, with 17 bases between. The CDR3 is 15 residues long. The germline gives CDR1 ENHRY, CDR2 SYGVKD. CDR3 loop: CAISGLGGQGTEAFF. Written as DNA, the CDR3 is TGTGCCATCAGTGGCCTAGGTGGGCAGGGGACTGAAGCTTTCTTT.

A remark on this clone: This could be a read error, since a much larger clone is one nucleotide away. The chain recombines TRBV6-2 or TRBV6-3 with TRBJ1-1, with D hard to call. Germline V gives CDR1 MNHEY, CDR2 SVGEGT. The CDR3 consists of 15 residues. The CDR3 is CASSWIPGANAEAFF. CDR3 sequence (DNA): TGTGCCAGCAGTTGGATTCCGGGAGCGAACGCTGAAGCTTTCTTT.

The chain combines TRBV15 with TRBJ1-6; tentatively, D is TRBD1 (5 bases). The CDR3 sequence is 14 residues long. Looked up from germline, CDR1 is LNHNV and CDR2 is YYDKDF (reference sequence). With 6 bases removed from V and 8 bases from J, the gap between germline ends came to 14 bases. CDR3 sequence: CATRPGFSDSPLHF. The CDR3 DNA follows: TGTGCCACCAGGCCAGGGTTCTCCGATTCACCCCTCCACTTT.